What follows is one TCR beta chain and its context. This clone came up once. The target of this receptor is not known. Base qualities are not at hand, and no much larger clone is one base apart. The method was the immunoSEQ multiplex PCR assay. The multiplex PCR relied on a mix of 60 forward primers for TCR Vbeta segments and 13 reverse primers for TCR Jbeta segments. The CDR3 region of rearranged TCR beta genes was amplified from genomic DNA by a multiplex PCR assay. Amplified TCR beta libraries were sequenced as 87-base-pair reads on the Illumina HiSeq System. In the original analysis: Across the 600 to 700 repertoires, a later analysis counted tens of millions of unique TCR beta chains, roughly 11 million of which were shared by at least two donors. A nearest-neighbor algorithm error-corrected the raw reads and collapsed the reads into unique sequences, merging closely related sequences to remove PCR and sequencing errors. V, D and J gene segments were assigned by aligning CDR3 sequences to IMGT reference sequences. Each retained sequence needed at least a six-nucleotide match to both a V gene segment and a J gene segment. Rearrangements were classified as productive when the CDR3 lacked stop codons and remained in frame with V and J, and all other rearrangements were classified as non-productive. Following IMGT convention, CDR3 was defined as the stretch from the second conserved V-encoded cysteine up to the conserved J-encoded phenylalanine. Sequences without an unambiguous match to a single V gene segment were excluded from the earlier analysis of 450 to 650 of the donors. In an earlier analysis of approximately 610 of the donors, V segments were called functional above 56.7% productive rearrangements and were called segregating when the between-donor standard deviation exceeded 5%. A statistical classification framework was built to diagnose cytomegalovirus status from the catalog of TCR beta chain sequences. In a later analysis, TCR nucleotide sequences were compared against IMGT/GENE-DB human TR gene sequences so that V and J genes could be assigned. In a later analysis, CDR3 sequences and most-parsimonious VDJ recombination scenarios were assigned using the TCRdist pipeline. In a later analysis, each TCR beta chain was defined by its CDR3 amino acid sequence together with its V-gene family, and reads lacking a unique V-gene family were excluded. As a way to deal with suspected cross-contamination and a sequencing artifact, a later analysis dropped approximately 590 nucleotide sequences that were highly shared and had low generation probability. A later analysis calculated a clonal expansion index for each public chain from normalized within-repertoire ranks of inferred template counts. A later analysis computed generation probabilities with a VDJ recombination model fitted to out-of-frame rearrangements, and checked the results against IGoR. In a later analysis, TCR-TCR, TCR-HLA and TCR-CMV co-occurrence was scored with hypergeometric tests, and a repertoire-size bias correction was applied to TCR pairs. A later analysis estimated false discovery rates by permuting HLA or CMV assignments 20 times. In a later analysis, co-occurring TCRs were grouped with DBSCAN, and TCRdist sequence similarity was added when clustering was performed within HLA-allele-positive subsets. Repertoires with fewer than 30,000 or more than 120,000 public chains, plus five repertoires with anomalous nucleotide sharing, were excluded from co-occurrence clustering. TCRdb provides this immuneACCESS table in a form limited to in-frame rearrangements. Some clones are lacking; in checked studies, under half of them reflect an unresolved V gene, and why the rest are absent is not known. V, J and clone size reflect that table, while D and trimming were determined from the DNA. Within this sample are around 150,000 clones, with around 84% of them counted one time only. The top ten clones comprise around 3.1% of the sample.

The cohort was made up of 650 to 700 healthy bone marrow donors. Cohort members were all nominally healthy when sampled, although unrecorded immune exposures were likely present. The donor was CMV seronegative and was included in the group of a few hundred seronegative cohort members. Every donor gave a peripheral blood sample, and the peripheral blood mononuclear cells from that sample were used for TCR beta sequencing. The Qiagen DNeasy Blood Extraction Kit was used to extract genomic DNA from the blood cell samples. V is reduced by 4 bases and J by 2 bases, leaving a spacing of 16 bases between them. As encoded in the germline V gene, CDR1 is SGHRS while CDR2 is YFSETQ. Taken from cysteine to phenylalanine, the CDR3 has 15 residues. The kept DNA is CDR3 alone, 45 bases in frame from the first base. The data were taken from a study of cytomegalovirus exposure and HLA in healthy donors (dated by TCRdb to about 2017). General notes on the study: According to an earlier analysis of a few hundred of the donors, 150 million to 200 million T cells yielded some 120 million unique TCR beta sequences and about 300 Gb of sequence data. To predict cytomegalovirus infection status, the study combined high-throughput TCR immunosequencing, statistical association of individual TCRs with disease status, and machine learning. Class I and class II HLA loci were covered by the typing at four-digit resolution. A later analysis re-examined previously published TCR beta repertoires from around 670 donors and added high-resolution HLA genotyping to investigate patterns of TCR occurrence. Every repertoire in the discovery cohort had been generated on one and the same sequencing platform. Of the approximately 400 genotyped donors, 65% to 90% fell in the genetic ancestry cluster associated with self-reported Caucasian donors. In the later analysis, no new phenotypic data were used to find candidate immune exposures; instead, reliance was placed on TCR beta sequences and their occurrence across donors. The study used immunosequencing to profile the T cell repertoires of some 600 subjects and linked those repertoires to cytomegalovirus serostatus. In an earlier analysis of roughly 540 of the donors, high-throughput TCR beta sequencing was used to judge whether each TCR beta V gene segment behaved as functional or pseudogenic. A separate validation cohort of approximately 130 different subjects was used in addition to the roughly 700-subject first cohort. Alongside the repertoire data, information on donor age, sex, ethnicity and CMV serostatus was compiled. Among roughly 370 genotyped donors of the cohort, an average of about 240,000 unique TCR beta nucleotide sequences were sequenced per donor, about a sixth of them non-productive. Roughly 320 gigabases of sequencing data and around 80 million unique TCR sequences made up an early release that covered nearly 650 HLA-typed donors. A later genetic analysis used genome-wide SNP genotypes for about 55% of the 666 donors, treating that subset as a discovery cohort. The aim of the study was to test whether cataloging public T cell receptors could identify signatures of past pathogen exposure. Because of strong linkage in the cohort, five DR-DQ haplotypes were treated as single units for association and clustering. Typing coverage differed by locus: A, B, C, DRB1 and DQB1 were typed in roughly 629-640 donors, DQA1 in 522, DPA1 in 600 to 610, and DPB1 in roughly 470.

General findings and caveats noted by the study authors: According to a later analysis, TCR association rates differed among HLA loci, with DRB1 alleles showing the most associated TCRs and HLA-C alleles showing the fewest. A later analysis found that most CMV-associated TCR beta chains appeared HLA-restricted, with HLA associations seemingly driven largely by CMV exposure. Cytomegalovirus status was reported to be diagnosed by the classifier with high specificity and sensitivity in both the original and validation cohorts. In an earlier analysis of some 640 of the donors, most TCR beta V segments were observed in productive rearrangements about 90% or about 30% of the time, broadly matching IMGT annotations. Linkage disequilibrium might explain the correlated functional status among segregating V segments, but an unknown experimental factor could not be excluded. It was suggested by the authors that the approach could potentially be generalized to other disease states and immunological phenotypes. Because counts were too low, approximately 15 rarely observed V segments, including chromosome 9 orphons, were excluded from the earlier analysis of 587 of the donors. According to a later analysis, parvovirus B19, influenza, CMV and Epstein-Barr virus appeared linked to several top co-occurrence clusters. Assigning TCR associations to individual alleles was difficult when HLA alleles, especially DR and DQ, strongly co-occurred. Specific HLA alleles were associated with 15,000 to 20,000 TCR beta sequences at a false discovery rate of 0.05 in a later analysis. Three of the identified cytomegalovirus-associated TCR beta chains were confirmed in vitro to be specific for cytomegalovirus antigens. Because the 87-base-pair reads could not distinguish some IMGT-functional V segments, including TRBV6-2 and TRBV6-3, those segments were excluded. A further reported finding was that TCR beta sequences accurately predicted the HLA-A and HLA-B alleles for most subjects in the first cohort. V-gene and J-gene trimming of TCR beta chains was associated with a missense DCLRE1C variant in a later genetic analysis, and the association was replicated in an independent cohort. A group of highly shared sequence variants was considered likely to be a technical artifact of the sequencing pipeline. Because some donors lacked HLA typing at each locus, the association tests relied only on the typed subset. The study listed approximately 160 TCR beta chains as associated with cytomegalovirus. Most TCR sequences were observed very rarely across donors, whereas some public TCRs were present in many individuals. In a later genetic analysis, fewer N-insertions in productive TCRs were reported among donors in an Asian-associated ancestry cluster than the roughly 700-donor mean. In this cohort, only TCR beta chains were sequenced, and detectable features were limited by the absence of alpha or paired-chain data. Immune exposure information for the cohort was limited to CMV serostatus. Roughly uniform sequencing depth across donors was assumed in presence/absence analyses, although this assumption may not hold. In a later analysis, HLA-associated TCR beta chains showed more clonal expansion and lower generation probabilities than non-associated chains that were equally common.

The specimen was PBMCs. The rearranged chain carries TRBV5-1 and TRBJ2-7, and TRBD2 may be the D gene, going by 6 matching bases. The source is a woman aged 35 to 49 in good health and CMV-seronegative. The CDR3 reads as follows: CASSPRSSGTYEQYF. The nucleotides are TGCGCCAGCAGCCCGCGAAGTAGCGGAACCTACGAGCAGTACTTC.